The clone carrying this T cell receptor beta chain has ten or more counts. Its specificity is unknown. This entry belongs to a study of T cells in Graves' hyperthyroidism and ophthalmopathy. Findings and caveats of the study: Blood held most thyroid clonotypes expanded above 0.001 frequency.

Amplification of TCR beta CDR3 regions used RNA as the template. Primed by the HTBI set, a first-round RT-PCR was run on the TCR CDR3. TCRdb passed the multiplex PCR reads through MiXCR, listing each CDR3 protein once. The sample lists almost 600,000 distinct CDR3 sequences, about 43% occurring once. Hyperthyroidism, newly diagnosed and lasting under 2 months, affected patients aged 18 to 65. Exclusion of patients followed from uncontrolled infection, other autoimmune disease, pregnancy or lactation. What was sequenced was peripheral blood or thyroid tissue (not recorded which). The sequence was obtained from a woman aged 18-29 years with Graves' hyperthyroidism.

The CDR3 DNA is TGCGCCAGCAGCTCCGACCCGGGGGGAGGCACAGATACGCAGTATTTT. Its protein product is CASSSDPGGGTDTQYF. J is TRBJ2-3 and V is TRBV5-1; TRBD2 aligns across 7 bases. Germline CDR1 and CDR2: SGHRS and YFSETQ. V was pared by 3 bases and J by 1 base, with 8 bases of the junction left unmatched. The CDR3 covers 16 residues. Drawing the rest from reference TRBV5-1 and TRBJ2-3, the complete variable domain is KAGVTQTPRYLIKTRGQQVTLSCSPISGHRSVSWYQQTPGQGLQFLFEYFSETQRNKGNFPGRFSGRQFSNSRSEMNVSTLELGDSALYLCASSSDPGGGTDTQYFGPGTRLTVL.